This is a list of T cell receptor beta chains from one sample in a study of T cell responses to AZD1222 COVID-19 vaccine. Only in-frame clones appear in the TCRdb table, and some are missing; sequencing was by immunoSEQ multiplex PCR. This table holds tens of thousands of clones, over 80% found once. The specimen comprised peripheral blood, sampled 28 days after the second AZD1222 dose. The source is an adult who received the AZD1222 COVID-19 vaccine. Both conserved end residues are part of each CDR3. D genes are given only for firm matches. Only part of the rows carry a size: once, few, many, or a class if the clone is expanded.

j_gene | abundance | d_gene | v_gene | CDR3aa | CDR3nt
TRBJ2-7 | NA | TRBD1 | TRBV29-1 | CSAGQVVGGYEQYF | TGCAGCGCCGGACAGGTCGTCGGAGGCTACGAGCAGTACTTC
TRBJ2-1 | NA | NA | TRBV11-3 | CASSLSLGSTYNEQFF | TGTGCCAGCAGCCTCAGTTTGGGGAGTACCTACAATGAGCAGTTCTTC
TRBJ1-1 | NA | TRBD1 | TRBV6-6 | CATRGGTEAFF | TGTGCCACCAGGGGGGGGACTGAAGCTTTCTTT
TRBJ1-6 | NA | NA | TRBV6-5 | CASSYGSSYNSPLHF | TGTGCCAGCAGTTACGGGAGCTCCTATAATTCACCCCTCCACTTT
TRBJ2-4 | NA | NA | TRBV5-4 | CASSLQGGKNIQYF | TGTGCCAGCAGCCTCCAGGGGGGCAAAAACATTCAGTACTTC
TRBJ2-1 | once | NA | TRBV19 | CASSIRGSHNEQFF | TGTGCCAGTAGTATAAGGGGGAGCCACAATGAGCAGTTCTTC
TRBJ1-5 | few | NA | TRBV7-8 | CASSLVGQPQHF | TGTGCCAGCAGCTTAGTCGGTCAGCCCCAGCATTTT
TRBJ1-1 | few | NA | TRBV11-1 | CASSLRIGTEAFF | TGTGCCAGCAGCTTACGAATCGGGACTGAAGCTTTCTTT
TRBJ1-2 | NA | TRBD1 | TRBV11-2 | CASSLDRGLGYTF | TGTGCCAGCAGCTTAGACAGGGGGCTCGGCTACACCTTC
TRBJ1-6 | NA | NA | TRBV18 | CASSPLRAVGKSSYNSPLHF | TGTGCCAGCTCACCACTCCGGGCGGTTGGAAAGAGCTCCTATAATTCACCCCTCCACTTT
TRBJ2-7 | NA | TRBD1 | TRBV5-4 | CASSSGQGRDEQYF | TGTGCCAGCAGTTCGGGACAGGGGCGCGACGAGCAGTACTTC
TRBJ1-3 | NA | TRBD1 | TRBV5-8 | CASSLLSGQAGNTIYF | TGTGCCAGCAGCTTATTATCTGGACAGGCTGGAAACACCATATATTTT
TRBJ1-1 | NA | NA | TRBV5-5 | CASSFRGEGEAFF | TGTGCCAGCAGCTTTAGAGGGGAGGGGGAAGCTTTCTTT
TRBJ2-2 | NA | NA | TRBV7-6 | CASSTHPSGELFF | TGTGCCAGCAGCACACACCCATCCGGGGAGCTGTTTTTT
TRBJ1-5 | once | NA | TRBV27 | CASSMGYSNQPQHF | TGTGCCAGCAGCATGGGGTATAGCAATCAGCCCCAGCATTTT
TRBJ1-4 | NA | TRBD1 | TRBV19 | CASSYGTGKTNEKLFF | TGTGCCAGTAGTTATGGGACAGGGAAAACTAATGAAAAACTGTTTTTT
TRBJ1-5 | NA | NA | TRBV19 | CASSIGAQTYSNQPQHF | TGTGCCAGTAGTATAGGAGCCCAAACTTATAGCAATCAGCCCCAGCATTTT
TRBJ1-2 | NA | NA | TRBV19 | CASSFTPPGYGYTF | TGTGCCAGTAGTTTCACCCCACCAGGGTATGGCTACACCTTC
TRBJ2-7 | NA | TRBD2 | TRBV10-3 | CAVGLAVEQYF | TGTGCCGTGGGCCTAGCGGTCGAGCAGTACTTC
TRBJ2-5 | NA | TRBD2 | TRBV7-6 | CASSLVLAGGETQYF | TGTGCCAGCAGCTTAGTACTAGCGGGGGGGGAGACCCAGTACTTC
TRBJ2-2 | NA | TRBD1 | TRBV19 | CASSIGRGQGINTGELFF | TGTGCCAGTAGTATAGGGCGGGGACAGGGGATAAACACCGGGGAGCTGTTTTTT
TRBJ1-4 | NA | TRBD1 | TRBV5-6 | CASSLDRDSSPNEKLFF | TGTGCCAGCAGCTTGGATCGGGACAGTTCGCCTAATGAAAAACTGTTTTTT
TRBJ1-1 | NA | NA | TRBV3-1/TRBV3-2 | CASSLTVTEAFF | TGTGCCAGCAGCCTGACCGTCACTGAAGCTTTCTTT
TRBJ1-1 | NA | NA | TRBV19 | CASIEGRRNTEAFF | TGTGCCAGTATTGAAGGCAGGAGGAACACTGAAGCTTTCTTT
TRBJ2-5 | once | TRBD1 | TRBV5-1 | CASSHGTGGRETQYF | TGCGCCAGCAGCCATGGGACAGGGGGCAGGGAGACCCAGTACTTC
TRBJ2-7 | NA | NA | TRBV6-5 | CASSRDNLGEQYF | TGTGCCAGCAGTCGGGATAATTTGGGGGAGCAGTACTTC
TRBJ2-3 | NA | TRBD2 | TRBV20-1 | CSASGLADPTDTQYF | TGCAGTGCTAGTGGCCTAGCGGACCCCACAGATACGCAGTATTTT
TRBJ2-2 | NA | NA | TRBV5-1 | CASWDKPGELFF | TGCGCCAGCTGGGACAAACCCGGGGAGCTGTTTTTT
TRBJ2-1 | NA | TRBD1 | TRBV23-1 | CASSPTTGNEQFF | TGCGCCAGCAGTCCGACGACAGGGAATGAGCAGTTCTTC
TRBJ1-1 | once | NA | TRBV2 | CAGRAGSNTEAFF | TGTGCCGGGAGAGCAGGGTCGAACACTGAAGCTTTCTTT
TRBJ1-1 | once | TRBD1 | TRBV6-2/TRBV6-3 | CASSRQGFEAFF | TGTGCCAGCAGTAGACAGGGTTTTGAAGCTTTCTTT
TRBJ1-5 | once | TRBD1 | TRBV2 | CASSDGDSSNQPQHF | TGTGCCAGCAGTGATGGGGACAGCAGCAATCAGCCCCAGCATTTT
TRBJ2-7 | once | TRBD2 | TRBV3-1/TRBV3-2 | CASSQEGTSGMAGHEQYF | TGTGCCAGCAGCCAAGAAGGGACTAGCGGGATGGCTGGGCACGAGCAGTACTTC